Listed below are T cell receptor beta chains from one sample, sequenced in a study of T cells in Graves' hyperthyroidism and ophthalmopathy. MiXCR, applied by TCRdb to the multiplex PCR reads, yields one record per CDR3 protein. The repertoire holds 350,000 or so distinct CDR3 sequences, 18% seen once, with 45% to 55% in the top ten. The specimen sequenced was blood. Receptor source: a woman aged 50 to 60 with Graves' hyperthyroidism. The CDR3 runs from the conserved cysteine through the conserved F or W. D genes are given only for firm matches. Size values are once, few and many counts, or a class for expanded clones, and some rows have none.

CDR3aa: CASSYGRSAGELFF; CDR3nt: TGTGCCAGCAGCTATGGACGGTCCGCCGGGGAGCTGTTTTTT; d_gene: -; v_gene: TRBV28; j_gene: TRBJ2-2; abundance: -
CDR3aa: CASRERRAGQGLDTQYF; CDR3nt: -; d_gene: -; v_gene: TRBV2; j_gene: TRBJ2-3; abundance: few
CDR3aa: CASSSSGTGSYNEQFF; CDR3nt: TGTGCCAGTAGTAGCTCTGGAACCGGCTCCTACAATGAGCAGTTCTTC; d_gene: -; v_gene: TRBV19; j_gene: TRBJ2-1; abundance: -
CDR3aa: CASSGGIRGTDTQYF; CDR3nt: TGTGCCAGCAGCGGCGGTATTAGGGGCACAGATACGCAGTATTTT; d_gene: -; v_gene: TRBV5-8; j_gene: TRBJ2-3; abundance: many
CDR3aa: CSATPGNTEAFF; CDR3nt: TGCAGTGCTACCCCAGGGAACACTGAAGCTTTCTTT; d_gene: -; v_gene: TRBV20-1; j_gene: TRBJ1-1; abundance: many
CDR3aa: CASGFIVWTVELVRVTEAFF; CDR3nt: TGTGCTAGTGGTTTTATAGTTTGGACAGTAGAACTTGTAAGGGTCACTGAAGCTTTCTTT; d_gene: -; v_gene: TRBV12-5; j_gene: TRBJ1-1; abundance: -
CDR3aa: CASSVGGVTDNEQFF; CDR3nt: TGCGCCAGCAGTGTGGGAGGGGTTACGGACAATGAGCAGTTCTTC; d_gene: TRBD2; v_gene: TRBV5-1; j_gene: TRBJ2-1; abundance: -
CDR3aa: CASRPGRGEGYTF; CDR3nt: TGTGCCAGCAGACCGGGAAGGGGCGAAGGCTACACCTTC; d_gene: -; v_gene: TRBV6-1; j_gene: TRBJ1-2; abundance: few
CDR3aa: CASSITDSMNTEAFF; CDR3nt: TGTGCCAGCAGCATAACAGACAGCATGAACACTGAAGCTTTCTTT; d_gene: -; v_gene: TRBV7-8; j_gene: TRBJ1-1; abundance: few
CDR3aa: CASSWAQTEYNEQFF; CDR3nt: TGTGCCAGCAGTTGGGCGCAGACTGAGTACAATGAGCAGTTCTTC; d_gene: -; v_gene: TRBV12-3/TRBV12-4; j_gene: TRBJ2-1; abundance: many
CDR3aa: CSARVTSGRREQFF; CDR3nt: TGCAGTGCTAGAGTGACTAGCGGGAGAAGAGAGCAGTTCTTC; d_gene: TRBD2; v_gene: TRBV20-1; j_gene: TRBJ2-1; abundance: few
CDR3aa: CASSLGLDGTQYF; CDR3nt: TGCGCCAGCAGCTTGGGACTAGACGGGACCCAGTACTTC; d_gene: -; v_gene: TRBV5-1; j_gene: TRBJ2-5; abundance: once
CDR3aa: CASSLGQQNTEAFF; CDR3nt: TGCGCCAGCAGTTTGGGACAGCAAAACACTGAAGCTTTCTTT; d_gene: TRBD1; v_gene: TRBV10-1; j_gene: TRBJ1-1; abundance: many
CDR3aa: CASSSSGRAGKTQYF; CDR3nt: TGTGCCAGCAGCTCCAGCGGGAGGGCCGGAAAGACCCAGTACTTC; d_gene: TRBD2; v_gene: TRBV7-9; j_gene: TRBJ2-5; abundance: many
CDR3aa: CASSQSGTLRFF; CDR3nt: TGTGCCAGCAGCCAGTCCGGGACCCTCCGGTTCTTC; d_gene: -; v_gene: TRBV11-2; j_gene: TRBJ2-1; abundance: few
CDR3aa: CASSQTSGRPDNGELFF; CDR3nt: TGCGCCAGCAGCCAAACTAGCGGGAGGCCCGACAACGGGGAGCTGTTTTTT; d_gene: TRBD2; v_gene: TRBV5-1; j_gene: TRBJ2-2; abundance: -
CDR3aa: CASSRDRGQGYTF; CDR3nt: TGTGCCAGCAGCCGCGACAGGGGGCAGGGCTACACCTTC; d_gene: TRBD1; v_gene: TRBV11-2; j_gene: TRBJ1-2; abundance: few
CDR3aa: CASSLDFSADTQYF; CDR3nt: TGTGCCAGCAGCTTGGACTTCTCGGCAGATACGCAGTATTTT; d_gene: -; v_gene: TRBV5-6; j_gene: TRBJ2-3; abundance: many
CDR3aa: CASSQEGVWQPQHF; CDR3nt: TGTGCCAGCAGCCAAGAAGGGGTGTGGCAGCCCCAGCATTTT; d_gene: -; v_gene: TRBV3-1; j_gene: TRBJ1-5; abundance: many
CDR3aa: CSARVMGRGQFF; CDR3nt: TGCAGTGCTAGAGTAATGGGGAGAGGGCAGTTCTTC; d_gene: -; v_gene: TRBV20-1; j_gene: TRBJ2-1; abundance: few
CDR3aa: CAISETVTEAFF; CDR3nt: TGTGCCATCAGTGAGACAGTTACTGAAGCTTTCTTT; d_gene: -; v_gene: TRBV10-3; j_gene: TRBJ1-1; abundance: -
CDR3aa: CSVVGTGGSNYGYTF; CDR3nt: TGCAGCGTAGTCGGGACAGGGGGTTCTAACTATGGCTACACCTTC; d_gene: TRBD1; v_gene: TRBV29-1; j_gene: TRBJ1-2; abundance: -
CDR3aa: CASSYSRGHQPQHF; CDR3nt: TGTGCCAGCAGTTACTCAAGGGGACATCAGCCCCAGCATTTT; d_gene: -; v_gene: TRBV6-6; j_gene: TRBJ1-5; abundance: -
CDR3aa: CASGQLNTEAFF; CDR3nt: TGTGCCTCCGGACAGTTGAACACTGAAGCTTTCTTT; d_gene: -; v_gene: TRBV30; j_gene: TRBJ1-1; abundance: many
CDR3aa: CASSLSGNRIEQYF; CDR3nt: TGTGCCAGCAGTTTATCCGGGAACCGTATCGAGCAGTACTTC; d_gene: -; v_gene: TRBV27; j_gene: TRBJ2-7; abundance: many
CDR3aa: CASSDSPRDEQYF; CDR3nt: TGCGCCAGCAGTGATTCTCCCAGGGACGAGCAGTACTTC; d_gene: -; v_gene: TRBV10-1; j_gene: TRBJ2-7; abundance: -
CDR3aa: CASKRDSEAFF; CDR3nt: TGTGCCAGCAAGCGGGACTCTGAAGCTTTCTTT; d_gene: -; v_gene: TRBV6-2/TRBV6-3; j_gene: TRBJ1-1; abundance: -
CDR3aa: CSAWDSRNQPQHF; CDR3nt: TGCAGTGCGTGGGACAGTCGGAATCAGCCCCAGCATTTT; d_gene: TRBD1; v_gene: TRBV20-1; j_gene: TRBJ1-5; abundance: few
CDR3aa: CASSYSITNEKLFF; CDR3nt: TGTGCCAGCAGTTACTCGATAACTAATGAAAAACTGTTTTTT; d_gene: -; v_gene: TRBV6-2/TRBV6-3; j_gene: TRBJ1-4; abundance: few
CDR3aa: CASSIGQGENTIYF; CDR3nt: TGCGCCAGCAGCATCGGACAGGGAGAAAACACCATATATTTT; d_gene: TRBD1; v_gene: TRBV5-1; j_gene: TRBJ1-3; abundance: few
CDR3aa: CASSTIGQGGETQYF; CDR3nt: TGTGCCAGTAGTACCATTGGACAGGGTGGGGAGACCCAGTACTTC; d_gene: TRBD1; v_gene: TRBV19; j_gene: TRBJ2-5; abundance: few
CDR3aa: CASSPGEEETQYF; CDR3nt: TGTGCCAGCAGCCCGGGTGAGGAAGAGACCCAGTACTTC; d_gene: -; v_gene: TRBV5-4; j_gene: TRBJ2-5; abundance: few
CDR3aa: CAWSSTGVDEQFF; CDR3nt: TGTGCCTGGAGTTCGACAGGGGTCGATGAGCAGTTCTTC; d_gene: TRBD1; v_gene: TRBV11-2; j_gene: TRBJ2-1; abundance: -
CDR3aa: CASLKAGGGYNEQFF; CDR3nt: TGTGCCAGCTTAAAAGCGGGAGGAGGCTACAATGAGCAGTTCTTC; d_gene: TRBD2; v_gene: TRBV3-1; j_gene: TRBJ2-1; abundance: -
CDR3aa: CSVGGTGGQETQYF; CDR3nt: TGCAGCGTTGGGGGGACAGGGGGCCAAGAGACCCAGTACTTC; d_gene: TRBD1; v_gene: TRBV29-1; j_gene: TRBJ2-5; abundance: few
CDR3aa: CASSRTSGSGYEQYF; CDR3nt: TGTGCCAGCTCGCGAACTAGCGGGAGTGGGTACGAGCAGTACTTC; d_gene: TRBD2; v_gene: TRBV18; j_gene: TRBJ2-7; abundance: many
CDR3aa: CASSLIPVVEAFF; CDR3nt: TGTGCCAGCAGCTTAATCCCAGTGGTTGAAGCTTTCTTT; d_gene: -; v_gene: TRBV7-9; j_gene: TRBJ1-1; abundance: -
CDR3aa: CASSPVSNYGYTF; CDR3nt: TGTGCCAGCAGCCCTGTCTCTAACTATGGCTACACCTTC; d_gene: -; v_gene: TRBV5-5; j_gene: TRBJ1-2; abundance: many
CDR3aa: CGSSLGQGFGDEELFF; CDR3nt: TGTGGCAGCAGTCTGGGACAGGGGTTCGGCGATGAAGAACTGTTTTTT; d_gene: TRBD1; v_gene: TRBV6-1; j_gene: TRBJ1-4; abundance: -
CDR3aa: CSARGQGLQETQYF; CDR3nt: TGCAGTGCTAGGGGTCAGGGTTTACAAGAGACCCAGTACTTC; d_gene: -; v_gene: TRBV20-1; j_gene: TRBJ2-5; abundance: -
CDR3aa: CSAVTPAPGIRSYEQYF; CDR3nt: TGCAGTGCTGTAACACCTGCCCCCGGGATTCGCTCCTACGAGCAGTACTTC; d_gene: -; v_gene: TRBV20-1; j_gene: TRBJ2-7; abundance: many
CDR3aa: CASRGPRTVAPPHNTEAFF; CDR3nt: TGTGCCAGCAGAGGGCCGCGGACAGTGGCCCCCCCCCACAACACTGAAGCTTTCTTT; d_gene: -; v_gene: TRBV6-2/TRBV6-3; j_gene: TRBJ1-1; abundance: many
CDR3aa: CASSGVAGAYNEQFF; CDR3nt: TGTGCCAGCTCGGGAGTAGCGGGAGCCTACAATGAGCAGTTCTTC; d_gene: TRBD2; v_gene: TRBV18; j_gene: TRBJ2-1; abundance: many
CDR3aa: CASRPLQGNEAFF; CDR3nt: TGTGCCAGCAGGCCTTTACAGGGTAATGAAGCTTTCTTT; d_gene: -; v_gene: TRBV6-1; j_gene: TRBJ1-1; abundance: -
CDR3aa: CASSLWDSPMAFF; CDR3nt: TGTGCCAGCAGCTTATGGGACAGCCCAATGGCTTTCTTT; d_gene: TRBD1; v_gene: TRBV7-2; j_gene: TRBJ1-1; abundance: -
CDR3aa: CSAKPLSGRWADTQYF; CDR3nt: TGCAGTGCCAAGCCCCTGAGCGGGAGGTGGGCAGATACGCAGTATTTT; d_gene: TRBD2; v_gene: TRBV20-1; j_gene: TRBJ2-3; abundance: few
CDR3aa: CASSLVAGGVSTEAFF; CDR3nt: TGCGCCAGCAGCTTGGTGGCAGGGGGTGTCTCTACTGAAGCTTTCTTT; d_gene: TRBD1; v_gene: TRBV5-1; j_gene: TRBJ1-1; abundance: many
CDR3aa: CSVEGGGLNEQFF; CDR3nt: TGCAGCGTTGAGGGAGGGGGGCTCAATGAGCAGTTCTTC; d_gene: -; v_gene: TRBV29-1; j_gene: TRBJ2-1; abundance: few
CDR3aa: CASSFSPARGDEQFF; CDR3nt: TGTGCCAGCAGCTTCAGTCCAGCGCGGGGGGATGAGCAGTTCTTC; d_gene: TRBD2; v_gene: TRBV7-3; j_gene: TRBJ2-1; abundance: -
CDR3aa: CASSYSTGQGAPNEQFF; CDR3nt: TGTGCCAGCAGTTACTCGACAGGACAGGGGGCCCCAAATGAGCAGTTCTTC; d_gene: TRBD1; v_gene: TRBV6-2/TRBV6-3; j_gene: TRBJ2-1; abundance: -
CDR3aa: CASGGGDSNTGELFF; CDR3nt: TGTGCCTCCGGCGGGGGGGACTCGAACACCGGGGAGCTGTTTTTT; d_gene: TRBD2; v_gene: TRBV2; j_gene: TRBJ2-2; abundance: few
CDR3aa: CASSSDTSGANVLTF; CDR3nt: TGTGCCAGCAGCTCAGACACCTCTGGGGCCAACGTCCTGACTTTC; d_gene: -; v_gene: TRBV7-3; j_gene: TRBJ2-6; abundance: -
CDR3aa: CASSLDKRDRSSYNEQFF; CDR3nt: TGTGCCAGCAGTTTGGATAAGAGGGACAGAAGCTCCTACAATGAGCAGTTCTTC; d_gene: TRBD1; v_gene: TRBV28; j_gene: TRBJ2-1; abundance: -
CDR3aa: CASSLEIHANTGELFF; CDR3nt: TGTGCCAGCAGCTTGGAGATACACGCGAACACCGGGGAGCTGTTTTTT; d_gene: -; v_gene: TRBV7-2; j_gene: TRBJ2-2; abundance: many
CDR3aa: CASSPPGLAGDEQFF; CDR3nt: TGTGCCAGCAGCCCACCCGGACTAGCGGGCGATGAGCAGTTCTTC; d_gene: TRBD2; v_gene: TRBV7-9; j_gene: TRBJ2-1; abundance: many
CDR3aa: CASSEPGGGGHREQYF; CDR3nt: TGTGCCAGCAGCGAGCCAGGGGGGGGGGGGCACCGGGAGCAGTACTTC; d_gene: -; v_gene: TRBV2; j_gene: TRBJ2-7; abundance: few
CDR3aa: CASSPGVGNQPQHF; CDR3nt: TGTGCCAGCTCACCGGGGGTCGGGAATCAGCCCCAGCATTTT; d_gene: -; v_gene: TRBV12-3/TRBV12-4; j_gene: TRBJ1-5; abundance: many